This T cell receptor beta chain emerged from a study of T cells expressing NK-cell markers. About the study: It was from sorted CD3+CD56+NKG2C+, CD3+CD56+NKG2C- and CD3+CD56-NKG2C+ T cells that TCR beta repertoires came. The eight sequenced donors comprised seven who were HCMV-seropositive and one who was seronegative. Study outcomes and limitations: Dominance of the CD3+CD56-NKG2C+ fraction by these clonotypes also held in a handful of donors.

Per germline, CDR1 MNHEY and CDR2 SVGAGI. The CDR3 sequence is 19 residues long. Generation of TCR beta cDNA was performed by 5'RACE template switching incorporating UMIs. TCRdb re-analyzed the 5' RACE reads; it lists each CDR3 protein once, without DNA. The sample data list roughly 420,000 distinct CDR3 sequences. As concerns this clonotype: Its antigen is unknown.

The source of this sequence is a woman between 18 and 69 years old in good health. The sequencing input was blood T cells: a sorted CD56 or NKG2C T cell subset, CD4+ or CD8+ T cells, or bulk PBMC T cells (not recorded which). The genes are TRBV6-5 and TRBJ2-7; TCRdb reports TRBD1, a call that lacks DNA to check it against. The CDR3 spells CASSYLPPGFLKRIYEQYF.